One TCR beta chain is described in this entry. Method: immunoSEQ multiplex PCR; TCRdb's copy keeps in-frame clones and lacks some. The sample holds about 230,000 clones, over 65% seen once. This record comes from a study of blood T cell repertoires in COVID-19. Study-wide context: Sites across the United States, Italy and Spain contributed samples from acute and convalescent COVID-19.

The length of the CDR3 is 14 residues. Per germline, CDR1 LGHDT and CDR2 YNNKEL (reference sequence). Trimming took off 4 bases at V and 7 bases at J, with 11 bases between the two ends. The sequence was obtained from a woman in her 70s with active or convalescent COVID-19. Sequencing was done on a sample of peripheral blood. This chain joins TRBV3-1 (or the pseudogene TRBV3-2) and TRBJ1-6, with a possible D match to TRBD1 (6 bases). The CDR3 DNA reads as TGTGCCAGCAGCCGAGGGGGGGGCAATTCACCCCTCCACTTT. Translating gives CASSRGGGNSPLHF.